Included here is one TCR beta chain sequence, with context. What it binds is not known. V was cut by 4 bases and J by 0 bases, with 10 bases left in between. Germline lookup yields CDR1 WSHSY and CDR2 SAAADI. CDR3 length: 14 residues. This entry belongs to a study of T cell responses to AZD1222 COVID-19 vaccine. For the study at large: Both about-4-week and about-12-week second-dose recipients were combined. Points from the study as a whole: Variant regions that are unmutated are reportedly the target of nearly half of spike-specific TCRs. At 160-218 and 743-854, vaccine-associated CD4 TCRs were dominant, and they spanned spike.

Here immunoSEQ multiplex PCR was the method, and the copy in TCRdb shows in-frame clones only, minus some. The table shows roughly 150,000 clones, with approximately 90% occurring only once. The sample consisted of peripheral blood, taken on day 0 of AZD1222 vaccination. This clonotype was sampled from an adult in good health. J is TRBJ2-7 and V is TRBV10-2; the D gene is possibly TRBD2 (5 bases). CDR3 residues: CASSGKRNSYEQYF. Written as DNA, the CDR3 is TGCGCCAGCAGTGGAAAGCGGAACTCCTACGAGCAGTACTTC.